Each of the 21 T cell receptor beta chains below was sequenced from the same sample in a study of cytomegalovirus exposure and HLA in healthy donors. The PCR contained 60 Vbeta and 13 Jbeta primers. TCRdb keeps only in-frame clones here, not all; method: immunoSEQ multiplex PCR. Of 220,000 or so clones in the sample, about 70% were seen once. Sequenced: PBMCs. The receptors were sampled from a woman aged 25 to 45 in good health and CMV-seronegative.

This chain uses TRBV5-4 with TRBJ1-1; possibly TRBD1 for D (5 bases). Trimming stripped 4 bases from V and 4 bases from J, with 14 bases between. CDR1 is SGHNT and CDR2 is YYREEE in the germline V gene (reference sequence). The CDR3 is 14 residues long. CDR3 sequence reads: CASSPPDIITEAFF. DNA of the CDR3: TGTGCCAGCAGCCCACCGGACATAATCACTGAAGCTTTCTTT.

Regarding this clone: The germline gene is not matched at one end of the junction; a read error may be the cause. Other DNA sequences of this sample code for an identical CDR3. The chain joins TRBV7-9 to TRBJ2-7; D uncertain. The CDR3 covers 12 residues. Germline CDR1 SEHNR, CDR2 FQNEAQ (reference sequence). The CDR3 region is CSSSFISYEQYF. DNA of the CDR3: TGTTCCAGCAGCTTTATCTCCTACGAGCAGTACTTC.

The chain carries TRBV7-8 and TRBJ1-3; D gene ambiguous. This CDR3 has 16 amino acids. V was shortened by 1 base and J by 4 bases, with 14 bases between the two germline ends. Germline CDR1 reads SGHVS; CDR2 reads FQNEAQ. The CDR3 bases are TGTGCCAGCAGCTTAGGTCCTCGAGGAGGAGGAAACACCATATATTTT. Amino acids: CASSLGPRGGGNTIYF.

The sample holds one count of this clone. The genes are TRBV18 and TRBJ1-2, with D possibly being TRBD1 (5 bases). Per the germline V gene, CDR1 is KGHSH and CDR2 is LQKENI. The CDR3 sequence is 15 residues long. Trimming took 3 bases from V and 5 from J, leaving 16 bases between them. Written as DNA, the CDR3 is TGTGCCAGCTCACCGCAACAGGAGATACGTTATGGCTACACCTTC. Residues: CASSPQQEIRYGYTF.

The rearrangement uses TRBV5-4 and TRBJ1-5, with D unclear. The germline V gene has CDR1 SGHNT and CDR2 YYREEE (reference sequence). Trimming cost V 1 base and J 3 bases, with 2 bases left between them. The CDR3 spans 12 residues. The CDR3 loop is CASSLYNQPQHF. The DNA of the CDR3 is TGTGCCAGCAGCTTGTACAATCAGCCCCAGCATTTT.

V gene TRBV9 combines with J gene TRBJ2-2; D is possibly TRBD1 (5 bases). Between the trimmed V and J ends, which lost 0 bases and 7 bases, there was a span of 10 bases. The CDR3 loop spans 14 amino acids. CDR1 SGDLS and CDR2 YYNGEE come from the germline V gene. CDR3 region: CASSVEGLNGELFF. Written as DNA, the CDR3 is TGTGCCAGCAGCGTAGAGGGGCTAAACGGGGAGCTGTTTTTT.

V gene TRBV30 combines with J gene TRBJ2-7; 10 bases are a match to TRBD2. Germline trimming cut 7 bases from V and 2 bases from J; bases unmatched to any gene: 8. Germline lookup yields CDR1 GTSNPN and CDR2 SVGIG (reference sequence). This CDR3 is 14 amino acids long. The CDR3 region is CALESLAGAYEQYF. CDR3 sequence (DNA): TGTGCCTTGGAGTCCCTAGCGGGGGCCTACGAGCAGTACTTC. Together with reference TRBV30 and TRBJ2-7, the CDR3 gives the full variable domain: SQTIHQWPATLVQPVGSPLSLECTVEGTSNPNLYWYRQAAGRGLQLLFYSVGIGQISSEVPQNLSASRPQDRQFILSSKKLLLSDSGFYLCALESLAGAYEQYFGPGTRLTVT.

This clone was detected only a few times. The rearrangement joins TRBV5-6 to TRBJ1-1; weak D call: TRBD1 (5 bases). The V gene's germline CDR1 is SGHDT and CDR2 YYEEEE. The CDR3 length is 13 residues. Trimming removed 1 base from V and 3 bases from J, with 7 bases in between. DNA for the CDR3: TGTGCCAGCAGCTTGAGGGGCGACACTGAAGCTTTCTTT. Its protein product is CASSLRGDTEAFF. Filled out from reference TRBV5-6 and TRBJ1-1, the complete variable domain reads DAGVTQSPTHLIKTRGQQVTLRCSPKSGHDTVSWYQQALGQGPQFIFQYYEEEERQRGNFPDRFSGHQFPNYSSELNVNALLLGDSALYLCASSLRGDTEAFFGQGTRLTVV.

This sequence joins TRBV7-6 and TRBJ1-1; 7 bases align to TRBD1. J lost 0 bases, V lost 5 bases, and 12 bases had no gene match. The CDR3 length is 17 residues. CDR1 SGHVS and CDR2 FNYEAQ come from the germline V gene. The CDR3 DNA is TGTGCCAGCAGCGGGCAGGGGACAGTCTCTTTGAACACTGAAGCTTTCTTT. It yields the protein CASSGQGTVSLNTEAFF.

The CDR3 region has the DNA TGTGCCAGCAACACAGGTACGAAGAGCTACACCTTC. Protein product: CASNTGTKSYTF. The J gene is TRBJ1-2, the V gene TRBV4-2; possibly TRBD1 for D (5 bases). V was trimmed by 7 bases and J by 9 bases, leaving 15 bases between them. The germline V gene encodes CDR1 LGHNA and CDR2 YNFKEQ. This CDR3 contains 12 residues.

The chain links TRBV7-8 to TRBJ2-1; D is perhaps TRBD2 (7 bases). Trimming took 3 bases from V and 4 from J, leaving 13 bases between them. Germline V lookup: CDR1 SGHVS, CDR2 FQNEAQ. The CDR3 is 15 residues long. This CDR3 reads CASSFRGALYNEQFF. In DNA form, the CDR3 reads TGTGCCAGCAGCTTCCGGGGGGCTCTTTACAATGAGCAGTTCTTC.

The chain employs TRBV19 and TRBJ1-1, with a possible D match to TRBD1 (5 bases). Per germline, CDR1 LNHDA and CDR2 SQIVND (reference sequence). With 5 bases removed from V and 3 bases from J, the gap between germline ends came to 10 bases. The CDR3 sequence is 13 residues long. As DNA, the CDR3 is TGTGCCAGTAGTTTGTGGGGGGACACTGAAGCTTTCTTT. The encoded protein is CASSLWGDTEAFF.

This chain links TRBV6-1 with TRBJ1-1; D may be TRBD1 (5 bases). Trimming shortened V by 5 bases and J by 0 bases, and 13 bases separated the two germline ends. CDR3 size: 15 residues. Germline lookup yields CDR1 MNHNS and CDR2 SASEGT. Here the CDR3 reads CASSSTGSMNTEAFF. Here the CDR3 DNA reads TGTGCCAGCAGTTCTACAGGTAGCATGAACACTGAAGCTTTCTTT.

The genes are TRBV30 and TRBJ2-3; the D is unclear. CDR1 and CDR2 from the germline V gene are GTSNPN and SVGIG (reference sequence). Trimming left V 5 bases short and J 4 bases short, with 7 bases between. This CDR3 region has 11 residues. The chain's CDR3 is CAWVVADTQYF. CDR3 DNA: TGTGCCTGGGTAGTCGCAGATACGCAGTATTTT.

This clone occurred a few times. The chain links TRBV9 to TRBJ1-2; maybe TRBD1 (6 bases). V was trimmed by 1 base and J by 7 bases, leaving 8 bases between them. The CDR3 has 12 amino acids. From germline, CDR1 is SGDLS and CDR2 YYNGEE. The CDR3 DNA follows: TGTGCCAGCAGCGTATACAGGGTTGGCTACACCTTC. Its translation: CASSVYRVGYTF. The complete variable domain, with remaining parts taken from reference TRBV9 and TRBJ1-2, reads DSGVTQTPKHLITATGQRVTLRCSPRSGDLSVYWYQQSLDQGLQFLIQYYNGEERAKGNILERFSAQQFPDLHSELNLSSLELGDSALYFCASSVYRVGYTFGSGTRLTVV.

V usage is TRBV30 and J usage is TRBJ1-1, with a tentative D call TRBD1 (6 bases). V was pared by 5 bases and J by 4 bases, with 11 bases between. The CDR3 is made up of 12 amino acids. Germline lookup yields CDR1 GTSNPN and CDR2 SVGIG (reference sequence). In nucleotides, the CDR3 is TGTGCCTGGGGAACAGGGCCCACTGAAGCTTTCTTT. Protein sequence: CAWGTGPTEAFF.

The chain carries TRBV30 and TRBJ2-5; 10 nucleotides agree with TRBD2. After removal of 0 bases from V and 5 bases from J, the junction contained 9 bases not matched to a gene. Germline V gives CDR1 GTSNPN, CDR2 SVGIG (reference sequence). The CDR3 length is 16 residues. CDR3 amino acids: CAWSVGASGGGETQYF. In DNA, the CDR3 is TGTGCCTGGAGTGTAGGAGCTAGCGGGGGTGGTGAGACCCAGTACTTC. Drawing the rest from reference TRBV30 and TRBJ2-5, the complete variable domain is SQTIHQWPATLVQPVGSPLSLECTVEGTSNPNLYWYRQAAGRGLQLLFYSVGIGQISSEVPQNLSASRPQDRQFILSSKKLLLSDSGFYLCAWSVGASGGGETQYFGPGTRLLVL.

This chain connects TRBV10-1 to TRBJ2-3, with D hard to call. V was clipped by 3 bases and J by 2 bases, with 3 bases between them. Germline V lookup: CDR1 WNHNN, CDR2 SYGVQD (reference sequence). This CDR3 region has 12 residues. CDR3 in DNA: TGCGCCAGCAGTGATATCACAGATACGCAGTATTTT. Encoded protein: CASSDITDTQYF.

V is TRBV5-1 and J is TRBJ2-1; weak D call: TRBD1 (5 bases). Germline V gene data show CDR1 as SGHRS and CDR2 as YFSETQ. The CDR3 consists of 13 residues. V lost 4 bases and J lost 8, with 13 bases in between. As DNA, the CDR3 is TGCGCCAGCAGCCCTACAGGCCCCCATGAGCAGTTCTTC. Its translation: CASSPTGPHEQFF.

The chain recombines TRBV5-4 with TRBJ1-2; TRBD1 aligns across 7 bases. CDR1 and CDR2 from the germline V gene are SGHNT and YYREEE (reference sequence). The CDR3 length is 16 residues. V lost 1 base and J lost 4; bases outside the gene matches: 10. In DNA, the CDR3 is TGTGCCAGCAGCTTGCGGGACAGATATTTTCCCTATGGCTACACCTTC. It codes for CASSLRDRYFPYGYTF.

The J gene is TRBJ1-3, the V gene TRBV2; tentative D call: TRBD1 (6 bases). The ends were cut back, 8 bases at V and 4 bases at J, with 21 bases in the middle. This CDR3 spans 16 amino acids. CDR1 is SNHLY, CDR2 FYNNEI, per germline. The CDR3 region is CASRRGGLLEGNTIYF. CDR3 DNA: TGTGCCAGCCGAAGGGGGGGGTTACTTGAAGGAAACACCATATATTTT.